These 28 T cell receptor beta chains were all obtained from the same sample, sequenced in a study of blood T cell repertoires in COVID-19. Sequencing was performed with immunoSEQ multiplex PCR; in TCRdb, only in-frame clones are kept and a portion is missing. The repertoire holds around 250,000 clones, with approximately 90% as singletons. Source material: peripheral blood. The receptors were sampled from a woman in her thirties with active or convalescent COVID-19.

The rearrangement uses TRBV5-8 and TRBJ1-1; D unresolved. Germline CDR1 reads SGHTS; CDR2 reads YDEGEE. With 3 bases removed from V and 3 bases from J, the gap between germline ends came to 12 bases. The CDR3 covers 14 residues. In DNA form, the CDR3 reads TGTGCCAGCAGCTCAGCGGGGTACTACACTGAAGCTTTCTTT. Translating it yields CASSSAGYYTEAFF.

The chain uses TRBV14 and TRBJ2-2; D is perhaps TRBD1 (5 bases). The CDR3 totals 13 residues. Trimming stripped 0 bases from V and 9 bases from J, with 8 bases between. CDR1 is SGHDN, CDR2 FVKESK, per germline. The CDR3 reads CASSQDLGRELFF. CDR3 DNA sequence: TGTGCCAGCAGCCAAGATTTGGGGCGGGAGCTGTTTTTT.

The chain joins TRBV12-3 or TRBV12-4 to TRBJ2-7; D might be TRBD1 (5 bases). The CDR3 is 13 residues long. V was trimmed by 2 bases and J by 7 bases, leaving 12 bases between them. CDR3 sequence (DNA): TGTGCCAGCAGTTTAAGTGGGTCAGGGGAGCAGTACTTC. Amino acids: CASSLSGSGEQYF.

V gene TRBV6-2 or TRBV6-3 combines with J gene TRBJ1-4; weak D call: TRBD1 (6 bases). Trimming pared 2 bases from V and 5 bases from J, leaving 12 bases between. Germline V lookup: CDR1 MNHEY, CDR2 SVGEGT. The CDR3 has 15 amino acids. CDR3 DNA: TGTGCCAGCAGTTACGGCGGGCAGGGGAATGAAAAACTGTTTTTT. Amino acid sequence: CASSYGGQGNEKLFF.

This clone was picked up one time. This CDR3 reads CASSSWALNTEAFF. The DNA for the CDR3 is TGTGCCAGCAGCTCGTGGGCCCTGAACACTGAAGCTTTCTTT. This chain connects TRBV7-2 to TRBJ1-1; no reliable D call. The CDR3 length is 14 residues. Germline V gives CDR1 SGHTA, CDR2 FQGNSA. V lost 4 bases, J lost 0 bases, and 9 bases lay in between.

This chain connects TRBV19 to TRBJ1-4, with TRBD1 matching 11 bases. Unmatched junction bases numbered 7, after V lost 3 bases and J lost 7 bases. Germline V gene lookup returns CDR1 LNHDA and CDR2 SQIVND (reference sequence). CDR3 length: 16 residues. CDR3 in DNA: TGTGCCAGTAGTATGGACTCCGGGACAGGGGGTGAAAAACTGTTTTTT. Translation gives CASSMDSGTGGEKLFF.

The CDR3 DNA sequence: TGTGCCAGCACGCACATGACGGGACTGGGGTTGCGGGAGCAGTACTTC. Amino acid sequence: CASTHMTGLGLREQYF. The chain links TRBV7-9 to TRBJ2-7; perhaps TRBD2 as D (6 bases). Germline assignment: CDR1 SEHNR and CDR2 FQNEAQ (reference sequence). V shed 7 bases and J shed 7 bases, with 26 bases lying between them. The CDR3 consists of 16 residues.

V gene TRBV21-1 combines with J gene TRBJ1-2; the DNA was not used to check the table's D call, TRBD1. TRBV21-1 is a recognized pseudogene. The CDR3 has 19 amino acids. The CDR3 loop reads CASSKGRGTGVDGLSGYTF. As DNA, the CDR3 is TGTGCCAGCAGCAAAGGACGAGGGACAGGGGTCGACGGGCTATCTGGCTACACCTTC.

This clone was observed a handful of times. J is TRBJ2-3 and V is TRBV6-2 or TRBV6-3, with D possibly TRBD2 on 6 matching bases. This CDR3 comprises 14 residues. Trimming pared 8 bases from V and 4 bases from J, leaving 16 bases between. Germline lookup yields CDR1 MNHEY and CDR2 SVGEGT. CDR3 loop: CASRPRGSSDTQYF. The CDR3 nucleotides are TGTGCCAGCCGCCCCCGGGGGTCTTCAGATACGCAGTATTTT.

CDR3: CASSPRQAAGGSLHF. Written as DNA, the CDR3 is TGTGCCAGCAGTCCCCGACAGGCCGCCGGGGGGTCCCTCCACTTT. The V and J genes are TRBV28 and TRBJ1-6, with D perhaps TRBD1 (6 bases). V was pared by 5 bases and J by 14 bases, with 22 bases between. The germline V gene has CDR1 MDHEN and CDR2 SYDVKM. The CDR3 totals 15 residues.

V usage is TRBV6-1 and J usage is TRBJ1-6, with TRBD1 as a possible D gene (5 bases). Germline V gene data show CDR1 as MNHNS and CDR2 as SASEGT. V was pared by 2 bases and J by 12 bases, with 17 bases between. The CDR3 extends over 15 amino acids. CDR3 sequence reads: CASSENGQGHGPLHF. The CDR3 region has the DNA TGTGCCAGCAGTGAAAATGGGCAGGGCCATGGACCCCTCCACTTT.

The chain couples TRBV7-2 to TRBJ2-7, with D possibly being TRBD2 (5 bases). This CDR3 has 15 residues. Germline assignment: CDR1 SGHTA and CDR2 FQGNSA. The V gene lost 4 bases and the J gene lost 0 bases, with 13 bases spanning the gap. CDR3 bases: TGTGCCAGCAGCTCCGGACTCCTGAGCTCCTACGAGCAGTACTTC. It codes for CASSSGLLSSYEQYF.

This clone was observed once. The V gene is TRBV18, the J gene TRBJ1-4; TRBD1 might be the D (5 bases). Germline values: CDR1 KGHSH, CDR2 LQKENI. CDR3 length equals 14 residues. Trimming stripped 8 bases from V and 5 bases from J, with 15 bases between. CDR3 protein: CASRPRDSNEKLFF. The CDR3 nucleotides are TGTGCCAGCAGACCACGAGACAGCAATGAAAAACTGTTTTTT. Variable domain in full (rest from reference TRBV18 and TRBJ1-4): NAGVMQNPRHLVRRRGQEARLRCSPMKGHSHVYWYRQLPEEGLKFMVYLQKENIIDESGMPKERFSAEFPKEGPSILRIQQVVRGDSAAYFCASRPRDSNEKLFFGSGTQLSVL.

The chain couples TRBV2 to TRBJ2-4, with 11 bases lining up with TRBD1. CDR3 length equals 15 residues. The junction had 3 bases not matched to a gene; V was cut back by 6 bases and J by 2 bases. Germline V gene lookup returns CDR1 SNHLY and CDR2 FYNNEI. The CDR3 loop reads CASRDRGRSKNIQYF. The CDR3 nucleotides read TGTGCCAGCAGGGACAGGGGGCGGTCCAAAAACATTCAGTACTTC.

The chain recombines TRBV7-8 with TRBJ2-7; TRBD1 matches at 8 bases. Per the germline V gene, CDR1 is SGHVS and CDR2 is FQNEAQ. V lost 3 bases to trimming and J lost 3 bases; unmatched junction nucleotides: 7. The CDR3 sequence is 15 residues long. This chain's CDR3 is CASSLGGQASYEQYF. Written as DNA, the CDR3 is TGTGCCAGCAGCTTGGGGGGACAGGCCAGCTACGAGCAGTACTTC.

The CDR3 here is CASSYPGGPQETQYF. In DNA, the CDR3 is TGCGCCAGCAGCTACCCCGGGGGGCCCCAAGAGACCCAGTACTTC. This chain joins TRBV5-1 and TRBJ2-5; possibly TRBD2 for D (7 bases). The germline V gene has CDR1 SGHRS and CDR2 YFSETQ. V was shortened by 3 bases and J by 1 base, with 13 bases between the two germline ends. The CDR3 consists of 15 residues.

This sequence joins TRBV6-2 or TRBV6-3 and TRBJ1-5; 8 positions agree with TRBD1. The germline CDR1 and CDR2 sequences are MNHEY and SVGEGT. V gave up 2 bases and J gave up 2 bases; unmatched junction bases: 8. CDR3 size: 17 residues. CDR3 in amino acids: CASSYPPRGLGNQPQHF. The CDR3 region has the DNA TGTGCCAGCAGTTACCCTCCCAGGGGGCTTGGCAATCAGCCCCAGCATTTT.

The chain is built from TRBV12-5 and TRBJ2-7, with 7 bases aligning to TRBD1. The germline V gene encodes CDR1 LGHNT and CDR2 FRNRAP. The junction had 6 bases not matched to a gene; V was cut back by 7 bases and J by 3 bases. The CDR3 loop spans 13 amino acids. The chain's CDR3 is CASDPGQYYEQYF. CDR3 DNA sequence: TGTGCTAGTGACCCGGGACAGTACTACGAGCAGTACTTC.

The chain has TRBV30 and TRBJ2-7; 11 bases align to TRBD1. The germline V gene encodes CDR1 GTSNPN and CDR2 SVGIG (reference sequence). V shed 5 bases and J 2 bases; nucleotides not matched to a gene: 17. This CDR3 comprises 18 residues. CDR3 bases: TGTGCCTGGGGGTGGACAGGGGGCTCTATAGGACCCCCCTACGAGCAGTACTTC. Translating gives CAWGWTGGSIGPPYEQYF.

The rearrangement uses TRBV21-1 and TRBJ2-5; the DNA was not used to check the table's D call, TRBD2. TRBV21-1 is a listed pseudogene. This CDR3 has 15 residues. The CDR3 DNA reads TGTGCCAGCAGCAAGGATAAGGTGCGGCGAGAGACCCAGTACTTC. It codes for CASSKDKVRRETQYF.

The chain recombines TRBV5-1 with TRBJ2-2, with D perhaps TRBD1 (7 bases). Germline V lookup: CDR1 SGHRS, CDR2 YFSETQ. Trimming removed 2 bases at V and 4 bases at J, with 24 bases between. CDR3 length: 19 residues. Here the CDR3 reads CASSFYSASRGRGTGELFF. The CDR3, as DNA: TGCGCCAGCAGCTTCTATTCCGCCTCGAGGGGGCGGGGCACCGGGGAGCTGTTTTTT. The variable domain in full, completed from reference TRBV5-1 and TRBJ2-2, reads KAGVTQTPRYLIKTRGQQVTLSCSPISGHRSVSWYQQTPGQGLQFLFEYFSETQRNKGNFPGRFSGRQFSNSRSEMNVSTLELGDSALYLCASSFYSASRGRGTGELFFGEGSRLTVL.

The V gene is TRBV11-3, the J gene TRBJ2-1, with a possible D match to TRBD2 (7 bases). The CDR3 consists of 13 residues. Germline V CDR1 and CDR2: SGHNT, YENEEA. The V end lost 3 bases, the J end lost 8 bases, and 11 bases lay between the germline ends. CDR3 protein: CASSLRGRDEQFF. CDR3 sequence (DNA): TGTGCCAGCAGCTTGAGGGGGAGGGATGAGCAGTTCTTC.

J is TRBJ2-3 and V is TRBV10-1; 9 nucleotides line up with TRBD1. V gave up 7 bases and J gave up 5 bases; unmatched junction bases: 10. CDR3 size: 15 residues. CDR1 WNHNN and CDR2 SYGVQD come from the germline V gene (reference sequence). CDR3 sequence (DNA): TGCGCCAGCACCGATCCGGGACAGGGTAAAGATACGCAGTATTTT. Protein product: CASTDPGQGKDTQYF.

This clone came up a few times. This sequence joins TRBV7-2 and TRBJ1-5; 7 bases map to TRBD1. V shed 4 bases and J 4 bases; nucleotides not matched to a gene: 1. The CDR3 loop spans 13 amino acids. From germline, CDR1 is SGHTA and CDR2 FQGNSA. The CDR3: CASSWDSNQPQHF. For the CDR3, the DNA is TGTGCCAGCAGCTGGGACAGTAATCAGCCCCAGCATTTT.

The chain recombines TRBV6-6 with TRBJ1-4; no reliable D call. There are 10 residues in the CDR3. Germline V lookup: CDR1 MNHNY, CDR2 SVGAGI (reference sequence). The V and J ends lost 8 bases and 11 bases respectively, with 9 bases between them. The CDR3 spells CASGSGKLFF. CDR3 nucleotides: TGTGCCAGCGGGAGCGGGAAACTGTTTTTT.

The CDR3 nucleotides are TGTGCCAGCACCGATCAGCTAGCGGGGGGGCCATCAGATACGCAGTATTTT. Encoded protein: CASTDQLAGGPSDTQYF. The V and J genes are TRBV2 and TRBJ2-3; 12 bases map to TRBD2. Germline values: CDR1 SNHLY, CDR2 FYNNEI. The CDR3 runs to 17 residues. V gave up 7 bases and J gave up 4 bases; unmatched junction bases: 12.

This chain connects TRBV7-9 to TRBJ1-3; D possibly corresponds to TRBD1 (6 bases). Germline V lookup: CDR1 SEHNR, CDR2 FQNEAQ (reference sequence). CDR3 length: 13 residues. Trimming took 5 bases from V and 4 from J, leaving 9 bases between them. In DNA form, the CDR3 reads TGTGCCAGCAGCCCAGGACAGGGAAACACCATATATTTT. This gives the protein CASSPGQGNTIYF.

The chain is built from TRBV29-1 and TRBJ1-2; weak D call: TRBD1 (5 bases). Germline-derived CDR1 and CDR2 are SQVTM and ANQGSEA. V shed 1 base and J shed 4 bases, with 16 bases lying between them. The CDR3 totals 15 residues. CDR3 bases: TGCAGCGTTGAAGGGTTGGAAGGGGATGGCTATGGCTACACCTTC. Translation gives CSVEGLEGDGYGYTF.